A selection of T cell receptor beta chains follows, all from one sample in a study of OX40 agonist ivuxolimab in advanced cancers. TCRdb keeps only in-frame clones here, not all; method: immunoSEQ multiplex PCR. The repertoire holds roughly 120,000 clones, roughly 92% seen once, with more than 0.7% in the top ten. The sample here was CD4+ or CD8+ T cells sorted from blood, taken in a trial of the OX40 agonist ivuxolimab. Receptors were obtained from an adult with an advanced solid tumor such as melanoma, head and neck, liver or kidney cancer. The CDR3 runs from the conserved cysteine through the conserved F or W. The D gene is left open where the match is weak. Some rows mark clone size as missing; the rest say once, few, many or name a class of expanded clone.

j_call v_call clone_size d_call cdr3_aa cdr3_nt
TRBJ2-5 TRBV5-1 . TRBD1 CASSFLTGNQETQYF TGCGCCAGCAGCTTCCTGACAGGGAACCAAGAGACCCAGTACTTC
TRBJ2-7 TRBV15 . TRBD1 CATSRNPGTGGHEQYF TGTGCCACCAGCAGAAACCCCGGGACAGGGGGCCACGAGCAGTACTTC
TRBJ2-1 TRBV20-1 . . CSARDLREQFF TGCAGTGCTAGAGATCTGCGGGAGCAGTTCTTC
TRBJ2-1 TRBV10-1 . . CASSEETWANEQFF TGCGCCAGCAGTGAGGAGACTTGGGCGAATGAGCAGTTCTTC
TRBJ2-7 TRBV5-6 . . CASSLLRGYYEQYF TGTGCCAGCAGCTTGCTGAGGGGCTACTACGAGCAGTACTTC
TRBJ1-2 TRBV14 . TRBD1 CASSPLDRANYGYTF TGTGCCAGCAGCCCCTTGGACAGGGCTAACTATGGCTACACCTTC
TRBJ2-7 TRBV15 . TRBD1 CATSREGDRDYEQYF TGTGCCACCAGCAGAGAAGGGGACAGGGACTACGAGCAGTACTTC
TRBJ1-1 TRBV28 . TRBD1 CASRGTGTNTEAFF TGTGCCAGCAGGGGGACAGGGACGAACACTGAAGCTTTCTTT
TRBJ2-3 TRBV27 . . CASRAGISTDTQYF TGTGCCAGCAGAGCTGGGATTAGCACAGATACGCAGTATTTT
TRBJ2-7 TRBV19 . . CASSIVDSGGYEQYF TGTGCCAGTAGTATAGTAGACAGCGGTGGGTACGAGCAGTACTTC
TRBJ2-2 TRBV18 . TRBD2 CASSGTSANTGELFF TGTGCCAGCTCCGGGACTAGCGCGAACACCGGGGAGCTGTTTTTT
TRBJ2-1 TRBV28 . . CASSSLPVGERPPGGNEQFF TGTGCCAGCAGTTCTTTACCCGTCGGGGAGCGACCCCCCGGGGGCAATGAGCAGTTCTTC
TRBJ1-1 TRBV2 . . CASWQVPNTEAFF TGTGCCAGTTGGCAGGTGCCGAACACTGAAGCTTTCTTT
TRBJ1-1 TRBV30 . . CAWNPTVPRGAFF TGTGCCTGGAACCCCACGGTCCCTAGGGGAGCTTTCTTT
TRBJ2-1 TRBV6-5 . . CASSLGPAFYNEQFF TGTGCCAGCAGTCTGGGACCGGCCTTCTACAATGAGCAGTTCTTC
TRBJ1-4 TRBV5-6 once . CASSLDAGENEKLFF TGTGCCAGCAGCTTGGATGCAGGGGAAAATGAAAAACTGTTTTTT
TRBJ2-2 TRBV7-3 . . CASSLTPGELFF TGTGCCAGCAGCTTAACCCCCGGGGAGCTGTTTTTT
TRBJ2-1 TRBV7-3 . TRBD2 CASSLRAGLAFNEQFF TGTGCCAGCAGCTTAAGGGCCGGACTAGCGTTCAATGAGCAGTTCTTC
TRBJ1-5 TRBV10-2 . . CASSDRYSNQPQHF TGCGCCAGCAGTGATCGTTATAGCAATCAGCCCCAGCATTTT
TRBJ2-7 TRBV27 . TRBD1 CASSLSLPGGPSYEQYF TGTGCCAGCAGTTTATCCCTTCCAGGGGGTCCCTCCTACGAGCAGTACTTC
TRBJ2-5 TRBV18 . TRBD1 CASSPIVGQFPQTQYF TGTGCCAGCTCACCCATAGTGGGACAGTTCCCGCAGACCCAGTACTTC
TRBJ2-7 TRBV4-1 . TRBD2 CASSQRVQTSGSDEQYF TGCGCCAGCAGCCAACGGGTACAGACTAGCGGGAGCGACGAGCAGTACTTC
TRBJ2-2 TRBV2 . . CARSGTNTGELFF TGTGCCAGGAGCGGGACAAACACCGGGGAGCTGTTTTTT
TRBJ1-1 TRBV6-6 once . CASSYSTVMNTEAFF TGTGCCAGCAGTTATTCGACAGTCATGAACACTGAAGCTTTCTTT
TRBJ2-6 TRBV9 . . CASSGGANSGANVLTF TGTGCCAGCAGCGGTGGGGCCAACTCTGGGGCCAACGTCCTGACTTTC
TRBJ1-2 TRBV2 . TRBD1 CASRRDREGYGYTF TGTGCCAGCAGGAGGGACAGGGAGGGCTATGGCTACACCTTC
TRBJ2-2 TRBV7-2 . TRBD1 CASSSGQGTFRELFF TGTGCCAGCAGCTCAGGACAGGGAACCTTCCGGGAGCTGTTTTTT